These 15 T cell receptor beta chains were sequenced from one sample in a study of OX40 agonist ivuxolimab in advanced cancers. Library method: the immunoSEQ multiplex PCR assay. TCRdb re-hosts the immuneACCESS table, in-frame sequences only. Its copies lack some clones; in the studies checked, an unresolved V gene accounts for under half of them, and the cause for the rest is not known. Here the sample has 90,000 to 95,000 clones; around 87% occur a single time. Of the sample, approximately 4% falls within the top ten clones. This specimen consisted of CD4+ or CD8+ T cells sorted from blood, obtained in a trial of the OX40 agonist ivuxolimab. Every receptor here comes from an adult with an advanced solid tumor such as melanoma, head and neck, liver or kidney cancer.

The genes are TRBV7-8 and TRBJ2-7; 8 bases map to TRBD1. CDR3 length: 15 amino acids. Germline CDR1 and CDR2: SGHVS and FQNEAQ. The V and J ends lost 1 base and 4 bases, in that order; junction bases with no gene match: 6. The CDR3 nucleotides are TGTGCCAGCAGCTTAGGGTCCGGACAGGGATACGAGCAGTACTTC. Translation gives CASSLGSGQGYEQYF.

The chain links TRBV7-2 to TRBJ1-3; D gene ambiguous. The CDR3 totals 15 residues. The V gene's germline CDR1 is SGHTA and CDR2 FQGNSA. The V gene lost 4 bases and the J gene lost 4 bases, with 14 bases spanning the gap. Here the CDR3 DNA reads TGTGCCAGCAGCTCCGCGGGCCTCTCCGGAAACACCATATATTTT. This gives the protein CASSSAGLSGNTIYF.

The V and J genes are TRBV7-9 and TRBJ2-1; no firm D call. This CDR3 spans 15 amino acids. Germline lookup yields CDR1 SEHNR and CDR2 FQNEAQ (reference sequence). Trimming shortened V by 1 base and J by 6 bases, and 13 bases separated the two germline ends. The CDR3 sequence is CASSLVVLSVNEQFF. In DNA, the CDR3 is TGTGCCAGCAGCTTAGTCGTATTGAGCGTCAATGAGCAGTTCTTC.

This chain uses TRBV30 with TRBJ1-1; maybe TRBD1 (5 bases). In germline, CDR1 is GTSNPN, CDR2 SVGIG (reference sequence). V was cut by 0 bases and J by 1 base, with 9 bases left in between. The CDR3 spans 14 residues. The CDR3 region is CAWSVGHKNTEAFF. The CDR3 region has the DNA TGTGCCTGGAGTGTAGGACACAAGAACACTGAAGCTTTCTTT.

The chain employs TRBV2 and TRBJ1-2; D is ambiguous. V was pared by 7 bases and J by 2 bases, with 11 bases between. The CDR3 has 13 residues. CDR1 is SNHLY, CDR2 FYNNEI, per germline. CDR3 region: CASTPDGNYGYTF. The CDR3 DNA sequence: TGTGCCAGCACTCCGGACGGGAACTATGGCTACACCTTC.

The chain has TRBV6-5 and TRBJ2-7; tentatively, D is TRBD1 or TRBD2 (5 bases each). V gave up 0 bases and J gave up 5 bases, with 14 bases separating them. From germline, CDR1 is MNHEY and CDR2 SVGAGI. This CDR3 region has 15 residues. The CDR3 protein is CASSYSFGTPHEQYF. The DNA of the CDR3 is TGTGCCAGCAGTTACTCTTTCGGGACCCCTCACGAGCAGTACTTC.

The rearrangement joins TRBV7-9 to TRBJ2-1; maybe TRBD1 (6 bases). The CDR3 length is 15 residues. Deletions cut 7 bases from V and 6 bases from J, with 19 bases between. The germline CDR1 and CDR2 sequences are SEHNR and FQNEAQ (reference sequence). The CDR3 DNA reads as TGTGCCAGCACCCCGTTCACAGGGTTTGGCAATGAGCAGTTCTTC. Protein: CASTPFTGFGNEQFF.

The CDR3 DNA is TGTGCCAGCAGCTCAAAACTGGCAACTAATGAAAAACTGTTTTTT. Its protein is CASSSKLATNEKLFF. The rearrangement links TRBV2 to TRBJ1-4; D is uncertain. Trimming took off 6 bases at V and 0 bases at J, with 11 bases between the two ends. In germline, CDR1 is SNHLY, CDR2 FYNNEI. CDR3 length: 15 residues. Variable domain in full (rest from reference TRBV2 and TRBJ1-4): EPEVTQTPSHQVTQMGQEVILRCVPISNHLYFYWYRQILGQKVEFLVSFYNNEISEKSEIFDDQFSVERPDGSNFTLKIRSTKLEDSAMYFCASSSKLATNEKLFFGSGTQLSVL.

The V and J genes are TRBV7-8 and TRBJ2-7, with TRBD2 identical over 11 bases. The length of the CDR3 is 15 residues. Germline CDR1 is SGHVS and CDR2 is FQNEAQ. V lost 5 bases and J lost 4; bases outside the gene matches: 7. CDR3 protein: CASSAGLAGAYEQYF. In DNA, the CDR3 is TGTGCCAGCAGCGCTGGACTAGCGGGCGCGTACGAGCAGTACTTC.

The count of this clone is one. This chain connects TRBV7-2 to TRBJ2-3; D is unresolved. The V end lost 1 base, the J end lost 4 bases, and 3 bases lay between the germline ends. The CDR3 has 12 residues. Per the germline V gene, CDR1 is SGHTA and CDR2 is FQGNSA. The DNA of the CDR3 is TGTGCCAGCAGCTTAGACGCAGATACGCAGTATTTT. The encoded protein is CASSLDADTQYF.

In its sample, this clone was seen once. CDR3 nucleotides: TGTGCCAGCAGCGTCTACCCCGGGCAGCCCCAGCATTTT. Translation: CASSVYPGQPQHF. This rearrangement joins TRBV7-8 to TRBJ1-5; D remains unclear. V lost 5 bases to trimming and J lost 7 bases, with 12 bases between them. This CDR3 region has 13 residues. Germline CDR1 is SGHVS and CDR2 is FQNEAQ.

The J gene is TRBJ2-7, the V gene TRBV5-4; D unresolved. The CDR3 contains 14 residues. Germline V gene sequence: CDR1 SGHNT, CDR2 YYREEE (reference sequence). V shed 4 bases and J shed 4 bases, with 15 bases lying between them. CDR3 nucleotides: TGTGCCAGCAGCCTAGAAGACGGACCGTACGAGCAGTACTTC. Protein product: CASSLEDGPYEQYF.

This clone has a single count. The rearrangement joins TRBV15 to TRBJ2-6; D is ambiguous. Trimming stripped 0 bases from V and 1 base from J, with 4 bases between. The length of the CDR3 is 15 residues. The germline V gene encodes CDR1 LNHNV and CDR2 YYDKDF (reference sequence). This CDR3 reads CATSREGSGANVLTF. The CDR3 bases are TGTGCCACCAGCAGAGAGGGGTCTGGGGCCAACGTCCTGACTTTC.

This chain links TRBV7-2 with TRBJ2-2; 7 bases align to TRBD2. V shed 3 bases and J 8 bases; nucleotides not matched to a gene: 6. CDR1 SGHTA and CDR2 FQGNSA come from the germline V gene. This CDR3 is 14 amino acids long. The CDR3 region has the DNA TGTGCCAGCAGCTTTAGCGGGTCATCGGGGGAGCTGTTTTTT. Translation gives CASSFSGSSGELFF.

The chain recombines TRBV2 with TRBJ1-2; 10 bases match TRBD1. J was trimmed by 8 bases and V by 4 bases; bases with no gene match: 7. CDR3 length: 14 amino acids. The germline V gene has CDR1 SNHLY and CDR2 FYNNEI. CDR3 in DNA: TGTGCCAGCAGTGGGACAGGGGGGGGTAGCGGCTACACCTTC. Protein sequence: CASSGTGGGSGYTF.